These 15 T cell receptor beta chains were all obtained from the same sample, sequenced in a study of cytomegalovirus exposure and HLA in healthy donors (dated by TCRdb to the late 2010s). The library was built by means of the immunoSEQ multiplex PCR assay. TCRdb's version of the immuneACCESS table is confined to in-frame rearrangements and falls short of the full clone set. An unresolved V gene accounts for under half of the shortfall where checked; the remainder is of unknown origin. The sample table records tens of thousands of clones; more than 80% of these occur just once. Jointly, the top ten make up roughly 5.2% of the sample. Sequencing was carried out using PBMCs. The receptor set was obtained from a woman aged 18-29 years in good health and CMV-seronegative.

The genes are TRBV6-6 and TRBJ1-6; TRBD1 might be the D (6 bases). The germline gives CDR1 MNHNY, CDR2 SVGAGI (reference sequence). This CDR3 is built from 15 residues. Trimming pared 2 bases from V and 6 bases from J, leaving 11 bases between. DNA of the CDR3: TGTGCCAGCAGTTACCCACAGGGCACTAATTCACCCCTCCACTTT. It is translated as CASSYPQGTNSPLHF.

The V gene is TRBV13, the J gene TRBJ1-1; 7 bases are shared with TRBD1. This CDR3 is built from 17 residues. CDR1 and CDR2 (germline): PRHDT, FYEKMQ (reference sequence). Germline trimming cut 2 bases from V and 1 base from J; bases unmatched to any gene: 10. The CDR3, as DNA: TGTGCCAGCAGCTTAAGCGTCAGGGCAGGGGGGAACACTGAAGCTTTCTTT. This sequence encodes CASSLSVRAGGNTEAFF.

This chain uses TRBV18 with TRBJ1-2; D possibly corresponds to TRBD1 (6 bases). Germline CDR1 is KGHSH and CDR2 is LQKENI. The CDR3 is made up of 13 amino acids. V lost 4 bases, J lost 2 bases, and 8 bases lay in between. The CDR3 DNA is TGTGCCAGCTCACTCGGGACAAACTATGGCTACACCTTC. It translates to CASSLGTNYGYTF.

The chain recombines TRBV5-1 with TRBJ1-1, with D unresolved. The CDR3 has 14 residues. Trimming removed 0 bases from V and 3 bases from J, with 9 bases in between. CDR1 is SGHRS, CDR2 YFSETQ, per germline. The CDR3 region is CASSLGSDYTEAFF. CDR3 coding DNA: TGCGCCAGCAGCTTGGGGAGTGACTACACTGAAGCTTTCTTT.

The chain is built from TRBV5-1 and TRBJ1-3; 7 bases line up with TRBD1. The germline V gene has CDR1 SGHRS and CDR2 YFSETQ. The trim removed 2 bases at V and 4 bases at J, leaving 6 bases unmatched. This CDR3 spans 15 amino acids. The CDR3 nucleotides are TGCGCCAGCAGCTTTCTAGGGGGCGCGGGAAACACCATATATTTT. It encodes CASSFLGGAGNTIYF.

The chain carries TRBV29-1 and TRBJ2-5; D is uncertain. The CDR3 sequence is 13 residues long. The germline gives CDR1 SQVTM, CDR2 ANQGSEA. Trimming took 6 bases from V and 2 from J, leaving 13 bases between them. CDR3 amino acids: CSVVWAGQETQYF. DNA of the CDR3: TGCAGCGTAGTGTGGGCAGGTCAAGAGACCCAGTACTTC.

J is TRBJ1-5 and V is TRBV7-6; 7 bases match TRBD1. The CDR3 loop spans 16 amino acids. After removal of 5 bases from V and 2 bases from J, the junction contained 9 bases not matched to a gene. From germline, CDR1 is SGHVS and CDR2 FNYEAQ. The CDR3: CASSQGVRVCNQPQHF. The CDR3 DNA is TGTGCCAGCAGCCAGGGGGTCAGGGTTTGCAATCAGCCCCAGCATTTT.

The chain carries TRBV7-6 and TRBJ2-2; 7 nucleotides line up with TRBD1. With 4 bases clipped from V and 2 bases from J, the junction kept 7 bases outside the gene matches. Germline loops: CDR1 SGHVS, CDR2 FNYEAQ. This CDR3 region has 16 residues. The CDR3 loop reads CASSSPSGGNTGELFF. CDR3 DNA: TGTGCCAGCAGCTCCCCCTCAGGGGGAAACACCGGGGAGCTGTTTTTT.

This clone was recorded once. CDR3 protein: CASSLSMTPGQGSSHYNEQFF. The CDR3, as DNA: TGTGCCAGCAGTTTATCGATGACCCCGGGACAGGGGTCTTCTCACTACAATGAGCAGTTCTTC. The gene calls are TRBV27 and TRBJ2-1, with 10 bases that match TRBD1. The J segment lost 3 bases and the V segment lost 0 bases, leaving 17 bases of the junction unmatched. Looked up from germline, CDR1 is MNHEY and CDR2 is SMNVEV (reference sequence). This CDR3 has 21 residues.

V gene TRBV10-3 combines with J gene TRBJ2-5, with 10 nucleotides matching TRBD2. The germline gives CDR1 ENHRY, CDR2 SYGVKD. This CDR3 comprises 15 residues. Trimming removed 3 bases from V and 4 bases from J; junction bases left unmatched: 5. CDR3 sequence: CAISDGTSAGETQYF. CDR3 in DNA: TGTGCCATCAGTGACGGGACTAGCGCTGGAGAGACCCAGTACTTC.

The V gene is TRBV7-9, the J gene TRBJ1-4; D not resolved. This CDR3 is built from 11 residues. Trimming pared 5 bases from V and 10 bases from J, leaving 8 bases between. Germline CDR1 and CDR2: SEHNR and FQNEAQ (reference sequence). CDR3: CASSRGGKLFF. In nucleotides, the CDR3 is TGTGCCAGCAGCCGAGGCGGAAAACTGTTTTTT.

The J gene is TRBJ1-3, the V gene TRBV5-4; D might be TRBD1 (5 bases). V was cut by 4 bases and J by 3 bases, with 11 bases left in between. CDR1 is SGHNT and CDR2 is YYREEE in the germline V gene (reference sequence). The CDR3 spans 14 residues. CDR3: CASSKGGGGNTIYF. DNA of the CDR3: TGTGCCAGCAGCAAAGGCGGGGGTGGAAACACCATATATTTT.

This clone occurred many times. The V call is TRBV6-1, the J call TRBJ1-6; TRBD1 might be the D (5 bases). The CDR3 is made up of 16 amino acids. V lost 3 bases and J lost 10, with 19 bases in between. Germline values: CDR1 MNHNS, CDR2 SASEGT. CDR3 region: CASSEETSRVSSPLHF. CDR3 DNA sequence: TGTGCCAGCAGTGAGGAAACGTCCAGGGTTTCCTCACCCCTCCACTTT.

The chain links TRBV6-5 to TRBJ1-4, with 8 bases aligning to TRBD1. Looked up from germline, CDR1 is MNHEY and CDR2 is SVGAGI. There are 14 residues in the CDR3. Trimming cost V 5 bases and J 12 bases; bases outside gene matches: 11. CDR3 nucleotide sequence: TGTGCCAGCAGTCCCGGACAGGGACTGGCTCAACTGTTTTTT. Its protein is CASSPGQGLAQLFF.

This sequence joins TRBV19 and TRBJ1-2, with D perhaps TRBD1 (5 bases). Trimming pared 4 bases from V and 4 bases from J, leaving 7 bases between. The length of the CDR3 is 12 residues. Germline V gene lookup returns CDR1 LNHDA and CDR2 SQIVND (reference sequence). The CDR3 DNA reads as TGTGCCAGTAGTACCGGGGGCTATGGCTACACCTTC. This sequence encodes CASSTGGYGYTF.